The 25 T cell receptor beta chains given below trace back to one sample, sequenced in a study of regulatory and conventional T cells in RAG deficiency. Clones were read by immunoSEQ multiplex PCR, and TCRdb kept only the in-frame ones, dropping some. The table lists around 30,000 clones, 75% to 90% of them singletons. The same data also contributed to another study, on regulatory T cells. That study reports: The PCR used 52 TRBV and 13 TRBJ primers.

The sequenced sample was CD8+ T cells sorted from blood. The source of these receptors is a human donor in good health.

This sequence joins TRBV5-6 and TRBJ1-5; D is unclear. The CDR3 runs 14 residues. Germline V gene sequence: CDR1 SGHDT, CDR2 YYEEEE. V was shortened by 4 bases and J by 0 bases, with 8 bases between the two germline ends. The CDR3 DNA sequence: TGTGCCAGCAGCCTCTTATCTAGCAATCAGCCCCAGCATTTT. The encoded protein is CASSLLSSNQPQHF.

The V call is TRBV11-2, the J call TRBJ2-2; 7 bases map to TRBD1. V shed 1 base and J 5 bases; nucleotides not matched to a gene: 7. CDR3 length: 16 residues. From germline, CDR1 is SGHAT and CDR2 FQNNGV. CDR3 nucleotides: TGTGCCAGCAGCTTAGTCACCCTCAGGGGGACCGGGGAGCTGTTTTTT. Translation: CASSLVTLRGTGELFF.

A note on this clone: The junction differs from germline at one of its ends, possibly a read error. The chain links TRBV4-1 to TRBJ1-4, with no clear D. The CDR3 has 14 residues. The V gene's germline CDR1 is MGHRA and CDR2 YSYEKL. The CDR3 DNA is TGCGCCAGCAGCCAAGTAAACTCTGGGGAAAGGTTGGTTTTT. Protein product: CASSQVNSGERLVF.

The chain uses TRBV5-1 and TRBJ1-2, with D unresolved. Per the germline V gene, CDR1 is SGHRS and CDR2 is YFSETQ. This CDR3 has 12 residues. V was trimmed by 0 bases and J by 0 bases, leaving 0 bases between them. Written as DNA, the CDR3 is TGCGCCAGCAGCTTGGCTAACTATGGCTACACCTTC. Translation: CASSLANYGYTF.

The chain combines TRBV6-6 with TRBJ2-1; D unresolved. The germline gives CDR1 MNHNY, CDR2 SVGAGI (reference sequence). The CDR3 covers 10 residues. Trimming removed 2 bases from V and 7 bases from J, with 0 bases in between. The CDR3, as DNA: TGTGCCAGCAGTTACAATGAGCAGTTCTTC. Encoded protein: CASSYNEQFF.

This chain joins TRBV6-5 and TRBJ2-3; TRBD2 matches at 9 bases. CDR3 length: 14 residues. Germline trimming cut 6 bases from V and 3 bases from J; bases unmatched to any gene: 4. Germline CDR1 reads MNHEY; CDR2 reads SVGAGI. CDR3 region: CASRREGLTDTQYF. DNA of the CDR3: TGTGCCAGCAGGCGGGAGGGTTTAACAGATACGCAGTATTTT.

J is TRBJ2-7 and V is TRBV7-9, with D maybe TRBD2 (6 bases). V lost 3 bases to trimming and J lost 2 bases, with 11 bases between them. There are 14 residues in the CDR3. Germline V gives CDR1 SEHNR, CDR2 FQNEAQ (reference sequence). The CDR3 DNA reads TGTGCCAGCAGCTTCCGGGAGCTTACCTACGAGCAGTACTTC. This codes for CASSFRELTYEQYF. The variable domain in full, completed from reference TRBV7-9 and TRBJ2-7, reads DTGVSQNPRHKITKRGQNVTFRCDPISEHNRLYWYRQTLGQGPEFLTYFQNEAQLEKSRLLSDRFSAERPKGSFSTLEIQRTEQGDSAMYLCASSFRELTYEQYFGPGTRLTVT.

This clone was recorded once. The J gene is TRBJ2-3, the V gene TRBV7-8, with unresolved D. V was shortened by 5 bases and J by 1 base, with 16 bases between the two germline ends. Germline CDR1 SGHVS, CDR2 FQNEAQ. The CDR3 extends over 16 amino acids. CDR3 amino acids: CASSRPPGWRTDTQYF. The DNA of the CDR3 is TGTGCCAGCAGCCGCCCCCCTGGTTGGCGCACAGATACGCAGTATTTT.

This clone was detected once. The J gene is TRBJ2-1, the V gene TRBV1; TRBD2 is the table's D call and was not checked against the DNA. TRBV1 is shown as a pseudogene. The CDR3 contains 19 residues. CDR3 region: CTSSQDSTSGGLSYNEQFF. CDR3 nucleotide sequence: TGCACCAGCAGCCAAGATTCTACTAGCGGGGGGTTATCCTACAATGAGCAGTTCTTC.

This clone was detected only a few times. The chain uses TRBV21-1 and TRBJ2-7; the table gives TRBD1 as D, unverified against the DNA. TRBV21-1 is an annotated pseudogene. The CDR3 runs to 15 residues. The DNA of the CDR3 is TGTGCCAGCAGCATTCGGGACAGGCTTGAGGACGAGCAGTACTTC. Amino acids: CASSIRDRLEDEQYF.

The rearrangement joins TRBV9 to TRBJ2-5; tentatively, D is TRBD1 (7 bases). V lost 1 base, J lost 5 bases, and 9 bases lay in between. This CDR3 is 13 amino acids long. Germline loops: CDR1 SGDLS, CDR2 YYNGEE. Here the CDR3 DNA reads TGTGCCAGCAGCGTACAGGGGGGTGAGACCCAGTACTTC. It is translated as CASSVQGGETQYF.

About this clone itself: The sample holds other DNA sequences that translate to the same CDR3. J is TRBJ2-3 and V is TRBV9; D ambiguous. The V end was cut by 2 bases, the J end by 6 bases, with 7 bases between. Germline lookup yields CDR1 SGDLS and CDR2 YYNGEE. The CDR3 covers 12 residues. CDR3 residues: CASSVPRDTQYF. CDR3 nucleotides: TGTGCCAGCAGCGTTCCCCGCGATACGCAGTATTTT.

This chain links TRBV18 with TRBJ1-1; possibly TRBD1 for D (6 bases). Between the trimmed V and J ends, which lost 4 bases and 3 bases, there was a span of 12 bases. The CDR3 contains 14 residues. The germline V gene has CDR1 KGHSH and CDR2 LQKENI. CDR3 DNA: TGTGCCAGCTCACGAGGGGGAAGGGACACTGAAGCTTTCTTT. Translating gives CASSRGGRDTEAFF.

In this sample, this clone turned up once. CDR3 sequence: CASSLDGSSYNEQFF. The CDR3, as DNA: TGCGCCAGCAGCCTTGATGGGAGCTCCTACAATGAGCAGTTCTTC. The V and J genes are TRBV5-1 and TRBJ2-1, with D perhaps TRBD2 (5 bases). Trimming stripped 4 bases from V and 0 bases from J, with 11 bases between. The germline V gene encodes CDR1 SGHRS and CDR2 YFSETQ. The CDR3 sequence is 15 residues long.

The V gene is TRBV15, the J gene TRBJ1-2; tentatively, D is TRBD1 (5 bases). The CDR3 is made up of 13 amino acids. Trimming shortened V by 5 bases and J by 1 base, and 8 bases separated the two germline ends. Germline lookup yields CDR1 LNHNV and CDR2 YYDKDF (reference sequence). The CDR3 DNA reads as TGTGCCACCAGCCGCAGGGTTAACTATGGCTACACCTTC. Its translation: CATSRRVNYGYTF. Full variable domain (outside the CDR3, taken from reference TRBV15 and TRBJ1-2): DAMVIQNPRYQVTQFGKPVTLSCSQTLNHNVMYWYQQKSSQAPKLLFHYYDKDFNNEADTPDNFQSRRPNTSFCFLDIRSPGLGDTAMYLCATSRRVNYGYTFGSGTRLTVV.

V gene TRBV30 combines with J gene TRBJ2-7; 10 bases align to TRBD2. Trimming at V came to 1 base and at J to 0 bases, leaving 3 bases not matched to a gene. Germline V gene data show CDR1 as GTSNPN and CDR2 as SVGIG (reference sequence). The CDR3 has 15 amino acids. Written as DNA, the CDR3 is TGTGCCTGGAGTGGTGGGACTAGCGTCTCCTACGAGCAGTACTTC. This sequence encodes CAWSGGTSVSYEQYF.

This chain connects TRBV7-3 to TRBJ2-1; 7 bases map to TRBD2. V gave up 2 bases and J gave up 6 bases; unmatched junction bases: 13. The CDR3 consists of 17 residues. CDR1 is SGHTA and CDR2 is FQGTGA in the germline V gene. In DNA, the CDR3 is TGTGCCAGCAGCTTATACATAGGGAGGGGAGGTGGCAATGAGCAGTTCTTC. It codes for CASSLYIGRGGGNEQFF.

The chain joins TRBV6-5 to TRBJ1-2, with D maybe TRBD1 (6 bases). There are 14 residues in the CDR3. Germline CDR1 is MNHEY and CDR2 is SVGAGI. Trimming removed 5 bases at V and 5 bases at J, with 15 bases between. The CDR3: CASSQQGSMYGYTF. The CDR3 DNA reads TGTGCCAGCAGTCAACAGGGTAGTATGTATGGCTACACCTTC.

V and J are TRBV30 and TRBJ2-1; no clear D. Germline V gene sequence: CDR1 GTSNPN, CDR2 SVGIG (reference sequence). The CDR3 runs to 13 residues. Between the trimmed V and J ends, which lost 0 bases and 9 bases, there was a span of 12 bases. The CDR3 DNA is TGTGCCTGGAGTGTAATAACTTCAGGTGAGCAGTTCTTC. Translated, it gives CAWSVITSGEQFF.

The rearrangement links TRBV5-1 to TRBJ2-2, with TRBD2 matching over 9 bases. V was clipped by 4 bases and J by 5 bases; unmatched bases: 9. This CDR3 has 16 residues. CDR1 is SGHRS, CDR2 YFSETQ, per germline. The CDR3 bases are TGCGCCAGCAGCCCAACAGCGGGAGGCGGTACCGGGGAGCTGTTTTTT. Its protein product is CASSPTAGGGTGELFF.

This chain joins TRBV10-2 and TRBJ2-2, with a weak D call TRBD2 (5 bases). Trimming pared 6 bases from V and 2 bases from J, leaving 16 bases between. Germline V gives CDR1 WSHSY, CDR2 SAAADI. The CDR3 extends over 16 amino acids. CDR3 nucleotide sequence: TGCGCCAGCAGCGGACTCTGGGTCGCAAACACCGGGGAGCTGTTTTTT. Protein product: CASSGLWVANTGELFF.

The CDR3 loop reads CASSQGHRDSNYGYTF. The DNA for the CDR3 is TGTGCCAGCAGCCAAGGACACAGGGACTCTAACTATGGCTACACCTTC. The chain recombines TRBV14 with TRBJ1-2; perhaps TRBD1 as D (6 bases). Looked up from germline, CDR1 is SGHDN and CDR2 is FVKESK. V was clipped by 1 base and J by 0 bases, with 12 bases between them. This CDR3 is built from 16 residues.

V and J are TRBV4-1 and TRBJ1-2; D is unclear. V lost 1 base, J lost 7 bases, and 13 bases lay in between. CDR1 is MGHRA and CDR2 is YSYEKL in the germline V gene. CDR3 length: 14 residues. CDR3 sequence (DNA): TGCGCCAGCAGCCAAGTTTCCGCTGCTCCTGGCTACACCTTC. Translation gives CASSQVSAAPGYTF.

This clone was counted once. The chain recombines TRBV9 with TRBJ1-2, with D unresolved. From germline, CDR1 is SGDLS and CDR2 YYNGEE. Between the trimmed V and J ends, which lost 7 bases and 8 bases, there was a span of 12 bases. The length of the CDR3 is 11 residues. CDR3 DNA sequence: TGTGCCAGCTCCTCCGGAAGCGGCTACACCTTC. Its translation: CASSSGSGYTF.

Here the CDR3 DNA reads TGTGCCAGCTTAGCCATGAACACCGGGGAGCTGTTTTTT. Translated: CASLAMNTGELFF. The chain recombines TRBV27 with TRBJ2-2; D call uncertain. Germline CDR1 MNHEY, CDR2 SMNVEV (reference sequence). This CDR3 has 13 residues. V was trimmed by 8 bases and J by 1 base, leaving 8 bases between them.